This T cell receptor (beta chain) was retrieved from a study of T cell responses to AZD1222 COVID-19 vaccine. CDR1 and CDR2 from the germline V gene are LGHDT and YNNKEL (reference sequence). J lost 6 bases, V lost 1 base, and 7 bases had no gene match. There are 16 residues in the CDR3. General study results and limits: The study reported that nearly half of spike-specific TCRs target unmutated variant regions. Of the AZD1222 recipients, only five to seven were seropositive at baseline.

The sample holds one count of this clone. Its target is unknown. Using immunoSEQ multiplex PCR, the repertoire was profiled, and TCRdb retains in-frame clones only, with some absent. The sample lists around 65,000 clones, 75% to 90% occurring once. This specimen was peripheral blood, taken 28 days after the second AZD1222 dose. The TCR was taken from an adult who received the AZD1222 COVID-19 vaccine. The V gene is TRBV3-1 (or the pseudogene TRBV3-2), the J gene TRBJ2-2; 8 bases map to TRBD1. In DNA form, the CDR3 reads TGTGCCAGCAGCCAAGGAAGGACAGGGCTTCCCGGGGAGCTGTTTTTT. The encoded protein is CASSQGRTGLPGELFF.